These T cell receptor beta chains were read from a single sample in a study of T cells in Graves' hyperthyroidism and ophthalmopathy. From the multiplex PCR reads, TCRdb called clonotypes with MiXCR, one entry per CDR3 protein. The data hold about 360,000 distinct CDR3 sequences, with about 12% observed a single time. The sequenced sample was blood. The receptors shown here come from a woman aged 18-35 years with Graves' hyperthyroidism. Each CDR3 is given with its conserved first and last residue. The D gene is left open where the match is weak. A row's size may be missing; if present it is once, few, many or a size class.

V: TRBV15
D: NA
size: few
J: TRBJ2-2
CDR3: CATSRDNANTGELFF
DNA: TGTGCCACCAGCCGAGACAACGCGAACACCGGGGAGCTGTTTTTT

V: TRBV18
D: TRBD2
size: many
J: TRBJ2-7
CDR3: CASSPPGTSWLLDEQYF
DNA: TGTGCCAGCTCACCACCCGGGACTAGCTGGCTGCTGGACGAGCAGTACTTC

V: TRBV6-1
D: NA
size: few
J: TRBJ1-4
CDR3: CASRFSRTSNEKLFF
DNA: TGTGCCAGCAGATTCTCGCGGACCTCTAATGAAAAACTGTTTTTT

V: TRBV19
D: NA
size: few
J: TRBJ2-7
CDR3: CASSSPGQGVNEQYF
DNA: TGTGCCAGTAGCTCACCGGGACAAGGGGTGAACGAGCAGTACTTC

V: TRBV30
D: NA
size: many
J: TRBJ2-7
CDR3: CAWSVGSGFYEQYF
DNA: TGTGCCTGGAGTGTGGGGAGCGGGTTCTACGAGCAGTACTTC

V: TRBV19
D: NA
size: NA
J: TRBJ1-2
CDR3: CASSITTGGGYTF
DNA: TGTGCCAGTAGTATTACGACCGGTGGGGGCTACACCTTC

V: TRBV3-1
D: NA
size: many
J: TRBJ1-2
CDR3: CASSQRDQVNYGYTF
DNA: TGTGCCAGCAGCCAGAGGGATCAGGTTAACTATGGCTACACCTTC

V: TRBV3-1
D: NA
size: few
J: TRBJ2-5
CDR3: CASSQVVGIQETQYF
DNA: TGTGCCAGCAGCCAAGTGGTAGGGATTCAAGAGACCCAGTACTTC

V: TRBV5-1
D: TRBD1
size: many
J: TRBJ1-4
CDR3: CASSGLDRAFGEKLFF
DNA: TGCGCCAGCAGCGGCCTGGACAGGGCCTTCGGGGAAAAACTGTTTTTT

V: TRBV6-1
D: NA
size: many
J: TRBJ1-1
CDR3: CASSPQDLYPLTEAFF
DNA: TGTGCCAGCAGTCCCCAGGACCTCTACCCCCTCACTGAAGCTTTCTTT

V: TRBV5-1
D: TRBD1
size: NA
J: TRBJ1-1
CDR3: CASSSDRGWNTEAFF
DNA: TGCGCCAGCAGCTCCGACAGGGGCTGGAACACTGAAGCTTTCTTT

V: TRBV18
D: NA
size: many
J: TRBJ2-3
CDR3: CASSPDYQSTDTQYF
DNA: TGTGCCAGCTCACCCGACTACCAGAGCACAGATACGCAGTATTTT

V: TRBV18
D: TRBD1
size: many
J: TRBJ2-2
CDR3: CASSPTGGMSTGELFF
DNA: TGTGCCAGCTCACCGACAGGGGGTATGAGCACCGGGGAGCTGTTTTTT

V: TRBV24-1
D: TRBD2
size: NA
J: TRBJ2-1
CDR3: CATSDLGLAGVVEQFF
DNA: TGTGCCACCAGTGACCTGGGACTAGCGGGAGTGGTTGAGCAGTTCTTC

V: TRBV24-1
D: NA
size: many
J: TRBJ2-7
CDR3: CATSDGYEQYF
DNA: TGTGCCACCAGTGACGGTTACGAGCAGTACTTC

V: TRBV3-1
D: NA
size: many
J: TRBJ1-1
CDR3: CASSQVANTEAFF
DNA: TGTGCCAGCAGCCAGGTCGCTAACACTGAAGCTTTCTTT

V: TRBV28
D: NA
size: many
J: TRBJ1-2
CDR3: CATGQYPFRPHGYTF
DNA: TGTGCCACCGGACAGTATCCTTTCCGTCCCCATGGCTACACCTTC

V: TRBV7-2
D: NA
size: many
J: TRBJ2-7
CDR3: CASSLPGPYEQYF
DNA: TGTGCCAGCAGCTTACCGGGGCCCTACGAGCAGTACTTC

V: TRBV6-1
D: NA
size: many
J: TRBJ1-2
CDR3: CASSPRVLELRGYTF
DNA: TGTGCCAGCAGTCCCCGTGTGCTGGAGTTGAGAGGCTACACCTTC

V: TRBV10-3
D: NA
size: few
J: TRBJ1-5
CDR3: CAISSREGNQPQHF
DNA: TGTGCCATCAGCTCACGGGAGGGCAATCAGCCCCAGCATTTT